This entry lists 21 T cell receptor beta chains sequenced from one sample in a study of cytomegalovirus exposure and HLA in healthy donors. Amplification used 60 Vbeta primers and 13 Jbeta primers. TCRdb's table, derived via immunoSEQ multiplex PCR, lists solely in-frame clones and lacks some. Of roughly 67,000 clones in the sample, approximately 71% were seen once. What was sequenced was PBMCs. The receptors shown here come from a man aged 55 to 70 in good health and CMV-seropositive.

The gene calls are TRBV6-1 and TRBJ1-2; D not resolved. The ends were cut back, 2 bases at V and 7 bases at J, with 14 bases in the middle. Per the germline V gene, CDR1 is MNHNS and CDR2 is SASEGT. The CDR3 has 14 amino acids. The chain's CDR3 is CASSEITAGSGYTF. DNA for the CDR3: TGTGCCAGCAGTGAAATCACAGCGGGGAGTGGCTACACCTTC.

The rearrangement uses TRBV2 and TRBJ1-5, with D perhaps TRBD1 (5 bases). CDR1 is SNHLY, CDR2 FYNNEI, per germline. Trimming left V 6 bases short and J 0 bases short, with 15 bases between. This CDR3 has 16 residues. CDR3 residues: CASRRDSFYSNQPQHF. The CDR3 DNA sequence: TGTGCCAGCAGAAGAGACAGCTTCTATAGCAATCAGCCCCAGCATTTT.

This sequence joins TRBV19 and TRBJ1-2; D unresolved. CDR1 LNHDA and CDR2 SQIVND come from the germline V gene (reference sequence). V was pared by 5 bases and J by 4 bases, with 8 bases between. CDR3 length equals 12 residues. The CDR3 nucleotides read TGTGCCAGTAGTCTCACTTCCTATGGCTACACCTTC. It yields the protein CASSLTSYGYTF. Supplemented by reference TRBV19 and TRBJ1-2, the full variable domain reads DGGITQSPKYLFRKEGQNVTLSCEQNLNHDAMYWYRQDPGQGLRLIYYSQIVNDFQKGDIAEGYSVSREKKESFPLTVTSAQKNPTAFYLCASSLTSYGYTFGSGTRLTVV.

By proportion, this clone is medium-sized. The rearrangement joins TRBV11-3 to TRBJ2-7, with 7 bases aligning to TRBD2. Trimming took 0 bases from V and 6 from J; bases not matched to a gene: 11. The CDR3 has 16 amino acids. Germline V gene data show CDR1 as SGHNT and CDR2 as YENEEA. CDR3 residues: CASSLDRGGNLAEQYF. The CDR3 bases are TGTGCCAGCAGCTTAGATAGGGGAGGGAATCTCGCCGAGCAGTACTTC.

This chain joins TRBV10-3 and TRBJ2-1, with 10 bases identical to TRBD2. Germline V CDR1 and CDR2: ENHRY, SYGVKD. V trimming: 8 bases; J trimming: 8 bases; junction bases outside the gene matches: 9. The CDR3 is 14 residues long. CDR3 sequence: CAIGAGGIKDEQFF. The CDR3 nucleotides read TGTGCCATCGGAGCGGGAGGGATTAAAGATGAGCAGTTCTTC.

The chain has TRBV7-6 and TRBJ2-3, with TRBD2 matching over 8 bases. CDR1 SGHVS and CDR2 FNYEAQ come from the germline V gene. The CDR3 consists of 16 residues. V lost 0 bases, J lost 5 bases, and 7 bases stayed unmatched. This CDR3 is CASSLAPAGVGDTQYF. CDR3 nucleotides: TGTGCCAGCAGCTTAGCTCCAGCGGGAGTGGGAGATACGCAGTATTTT.

At least ten counts were recorded for this clone. The chain employs TRBV6-1 and TRBJ2-3, with TRBD1 matching 7 bases. Germline V gene data show CDR1 as MNHNS and CDR2 as SASEGT. The trim removed 7 bases at V and 1 base at J, leaving 8 bases unmatched. The CDR3 spans 15 residues. The chain's CDR3 is CASKTGLSGTDTQYF. In DNA form, the CDR3 reads TGTGCCAGCAAGACAGGGTTGAGTGGCACAGATACGCAGTATTTT.

The chain carries TRBV7-6 and TRBJ2-5; D not certain. Trimming removed 0 bases from V and 4 bases from J, with 9 bases in between. CDR1 and CDR2 from the germline V gene are SGHVS and FNYEAQ. The CDR3 length is 14 residues. The CDR3: CASSLAPGGETQYF. The CDR3 nucleotides are TGTGCCAGCAGCTTAGCCCCCGGCGGAGAGACCCAGTACTTC. The full variable domain, with the rest looked up from reference TRBV7-6 and TRBJ2-5, is GAGVSQSPRYKVTKRGQDVALRCDPISGHVSLYWYRQALGQGPEFLTYFNYEAQQDKSGLPNDRFSAERPEGSISTLTIQRTEQRDSAMYRCASSLAPGGETQYFGPGTRLLVL.

This clone was counted once. This chain links TRBV11-2 with TRBJ2-7; TRBD2 might be the D (5 bases). V lost 5 bases to trimming and J lost 6 bases, with 5 bases between them. The V gene's germline CDR1 is SGHAT and CDR2 FQNNGV. The CDR3 loop spans 10 amino acids. The CDR3, as DNA: TGTGCCAGCAGCCGGGGCGAGCAGTACTTC. Translated: CASSRGEQYF.

The chain couples TRBV18 to TRBJ2-2; 11 bases match TRBD2. V was pared by 5 bases and J by 0 bases, with 8 bases of the junction left unmatched. The CDR3 consists of 18 residues. Germline-derived CDR1 and CDR2 are KGHSH and LQKENI. The CDR3 DNA follows: TGTGCCAGCTCATCGCTAGCGGGGGGCCAAACGAACACCGGGGAGCTGTTTTTT. This gives the protein CASSSLAGGQTNTGELFF.

This clone has just one count. This sequence joins TRBV14 and TRBJ2-4; tentative D call: TRBD1 (5 bases). The CDR3 runs 15 residues. Looked up from germline, CDR1 is SGHDN and CDR2 is FVKESK. V gave up 1 base and J gave up 5 bases, with 12 bases separating them. CDR3 bases: TGTGCCAGCAGCCAAGGGTCAGGGTGGGAAAACATTCAGTACTTC. Its protein is CASSQGSGWENIQYF.

This clone was counted once. CDR3 DNA: TGTGCCAGCAGTTTAGACATGGCAGAAAATTCACCCCTCCACTTT. Its protein is CASSLDMAENSPLHF. V usage is TRBV6-5 and J usage is TRBJ1-6; D unresolved. CDR3 length: 15 amino acids. The V and J ends lost 4 bases and 7 bases respectively, with 14 bases between them. Germline loops: CDR1 MNHEY, CDR2 SVGAGI.

J is TRBJ1-6 and V is TRBV7-2, with 9 bases aligning to TRBD1. Losses at the gene ends were 4 bases for V and 9 bases for J; bases not matched to a gene: 7. The CDR3 spans 15 residues. Germline CDR1 and CDR2: SGHTA and FQGNSA. This CDR3 is CASSSRDRVVSPLHF. In DNA, the CDR3 is TGTGCCAGCAGCTCCCGGGACAGGGTGGTTTCACCCCTCCACTTT. The variable domain in full, completed from reference TRBV7-2 and TRBJ1-6, reads GAGVSQSPSNKVTEKGKDVELRCDPISGHTALYWYRQSLGQGLEFLIYFQGNSAPDKSGLPSDRFSAERTGGSVSTLTIQRTQQEDSAVYLCASSSRDRVVSPLHFGNGTRLTVT.

This clone appeared a single time. This rearrangement joins TRBV6-1 to TRBJ2-7; TRBD1 aligns across 8 bases. The CDR3 length is 15 residues. Germline CDR1 is MNHNS and CDR2 is SASEGT. V gave up 6 bases and J gave up 2 bases; unmatched junction bases: 9. The CDR3: CASRPRTGFTYEQYF. CDR3 nucleotides: TGTGCCAGCAGACCTCGGACAGGGTTTACCTACGAGCAGTACTTC.

The J gene is TRBJ2-7, the V gene TRBV6-1, with TRBD2 matching over 8 bases. After removal of 7 bases from V and 6 bases from J, the junction contained 5 bases not matched to a gene. The germline CDR1 and CDR2 sequences are MNHNS and SASEGT. The CDR3 is made up of 12 amino acids. The CDR3 bases are TGTGCCAGCACCAGACTAGCGTCCGAGCAGTACTTC. Its protein product is CASTRLASEQYF.

The genes are TRBV18 and TRBJ2-7; 8 nucleotides align to TRBD1. V lost 3 bases, J lost 2 bases, and 3 bases stayed unmatched. Germline V CDR1 and CDR2: KGHSH, LQKENI. CDR3 length equals 14 residues. CDR3 residues: CASSPQGATYEQYF. For the CDR3, the DNA is TGTGCCAGCTCACCGCAGGGGGCCACCTACGAGCAGTACTTC.

This clone was recorded once. The V and J genes are TRBV7-2 and TRBJ2-1; 8 bases fit TRBD2. The CDR3 length is 15 residues. From germline, CDR1 is SGHTA and CDR2 FQGNSA. The J segment lost 6 bases and the V segment lost 1 base, leaving 5 bases of the junction unmatched. CDR3 nucleotide sequence: TGTGCCAGCAGCTTAGTTGTGCTAGCGGGCAATGAGCAGTTCTTC. Protein product: CASSLVVLAGNEQFF.

The chain links TRBV13 to TRBJ1-5; D may be TRBD1 (5 bases). The CDR3 extends over 14 amino acids. Trimming took off 0 bases at V and 2 bases at J, with 5 bases between the two ends. Germline V CDR1 and CDR2: PRHDT, FYEKMQ (reference sequence). CDR3 sequence reads: CASSLGRGNQPQHF. The CDR3 DNA sequence: TGTGCCAGCAGCTTAGGCAGGGGCAATCAGCCCCAGCATTTT.

This chain joins TRBV7-9 and TRBJ2-2; 7 nucleotides align to TRBD1. Looked up from germline, CDR1 is SEHNR and CDR2 is FQNEAQ (reference sequence). The CDR3 extends over 13 amino acids. With V trimmed by 4 bases and J by 9 bases, 5 bases remained unmatched. The CDR3 DNA reads TGTGCCAGCAGCTCCACACAGGGGAGGGAGCTGTTTTTT. This translates into CASSSTQGRELFF.

This clone has a single count. The chain combines TRBV5-4 with TRBJ1-1; TRBD1 agrees at 9 bases. Germline loops: CDR1 SGHNT, CDR2 YYREEE (reference sequence). Losses at the gene ends were 0 bases for V and 6 bases for J; bases not matched to a gene: 9. The CDR3 extends over 16 amino acids. In DNA form, the CDR3 reads TGTGCCAGCAGCTTGGACCCGGGACAGGGCGGGTCTGAAGCTTTCTTT. Translated: CASSLDPGQGGSEAFF. Combining the CDR3 with reference TRBV5-4 and TRBJ1-1 gives the whole variable domain ETGVTQSPTHLIKTRGQQVTLRCSSQSGHNTVSWYQQALGQGPQFIFQYYREEENGRGNFPPRFSGLQFPNYSSELNVNALELDDSALYLCASSLDPGQGGSEAFFGQGTRLTVV.

In its sample, this clone was seen a few times. J is TRBJ2-7 and V is TRBV13, with 10 bases matching TRBD2. Trimming at V came to 8 bases and at J to 6 bases, leaving 10 bases not matched to a gene. This CDR3 spans 14 amino acids. Germline V gene sequence: CDR1 PRHDT, CDR2 FYEKMQ (reference sequence). The CDR3 DNA follows: TGTGCCAGCCGGGAGCGGGTAGCGGGAGGCGAGCAGTACTTC. This encodes CASRERVAGGEQYF.